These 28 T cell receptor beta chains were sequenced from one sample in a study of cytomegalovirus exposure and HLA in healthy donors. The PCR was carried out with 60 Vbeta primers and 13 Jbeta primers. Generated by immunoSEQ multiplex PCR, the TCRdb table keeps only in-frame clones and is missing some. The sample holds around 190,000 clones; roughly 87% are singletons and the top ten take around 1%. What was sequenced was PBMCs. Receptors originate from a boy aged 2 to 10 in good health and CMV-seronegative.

The CDR3 reads CASSLVEGNRQFF. In DNA form, the CDR3 reads TGTGCCAGCAGCTTAGTGGAGGGGAATCGGCAGTTCTTC. The chain couples TRBV7-9 to TRBJ2-1, with D possibly TRBD2 on 6 matching bases. This CDR3 is built from 13 residues. Germline V gives CDR1 SEHNR, CDR2 FQNEAQ (reference sequence). Deletions cut 1 base from V and 12 bases from J, with 13 bases between.

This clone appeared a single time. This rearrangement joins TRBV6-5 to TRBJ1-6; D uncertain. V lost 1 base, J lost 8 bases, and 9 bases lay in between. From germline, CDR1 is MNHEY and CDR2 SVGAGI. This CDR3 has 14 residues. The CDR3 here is CASSYYRVDSPLHF. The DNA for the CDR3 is TGTGCCAGCAGTTACTACCGCGTGGATTCACCCCTCCACTTT.

As DNA, the CDR3 is TGTGCCAGCAGCCGCCTGGACAGGGGGATTACCGGGGAGCTGTTTTTT. Amino acids: CASSRLDRGITGELFF. This chain links TRBV14 with TRBJ2-2, with TRBD1 identical over 10 bases. Germline-derived CDR1 and CDR2 are SGHDN and FVKESK. The CDR3 spans 16 residues. V lost 4 bases to trimming and J lost 5 bases; unmatched junction nucleotides: 7.

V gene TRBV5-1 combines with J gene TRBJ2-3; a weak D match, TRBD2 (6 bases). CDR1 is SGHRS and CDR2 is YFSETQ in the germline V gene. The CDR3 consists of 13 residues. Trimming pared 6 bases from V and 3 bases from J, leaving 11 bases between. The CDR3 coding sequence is TGCGCCAGCAAGGGGACTTCGACAGATACGCAGTATTTT. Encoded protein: CASKGTSTDTQYF.

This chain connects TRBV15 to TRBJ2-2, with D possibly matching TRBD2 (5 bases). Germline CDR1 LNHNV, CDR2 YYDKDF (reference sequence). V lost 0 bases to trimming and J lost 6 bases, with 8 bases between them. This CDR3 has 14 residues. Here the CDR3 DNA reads TGTGCCACCAGCAGAGATCTGAGGGCCGGGGAGCTGTTTTTT. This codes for CATSRDLRAGELFF. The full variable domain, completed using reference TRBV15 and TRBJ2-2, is DAMVIQNPRYQVTQFGKPVTLSCSQTLNHNVMYWYQQKSSQAPKLLFHYYDKDFNNEADTPDNFQSRRPNTSFCFLDIRSPGLGDTAMYLCATSRDLRAGELFFGEGSRLTVL.

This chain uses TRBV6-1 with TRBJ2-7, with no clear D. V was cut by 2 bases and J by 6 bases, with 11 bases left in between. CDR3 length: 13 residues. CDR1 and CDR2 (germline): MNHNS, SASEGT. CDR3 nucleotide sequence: TGTGCCAGCAGTGAACGCTTAAGAGGCGAGCAGTACTTC. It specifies CASSERLRGEQYF.

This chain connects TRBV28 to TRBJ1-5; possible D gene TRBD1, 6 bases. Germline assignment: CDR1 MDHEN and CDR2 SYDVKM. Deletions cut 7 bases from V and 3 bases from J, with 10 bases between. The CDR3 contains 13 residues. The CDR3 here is CASTQGYNQPQHF. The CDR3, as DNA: TGTGCCAGCACACAGGGATACAATCAGCCCCAGCATTTT.

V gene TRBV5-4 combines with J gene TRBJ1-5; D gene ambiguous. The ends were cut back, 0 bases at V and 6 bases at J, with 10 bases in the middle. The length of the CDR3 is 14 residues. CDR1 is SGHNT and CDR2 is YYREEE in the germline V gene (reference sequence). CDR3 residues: CASSLGGEGQPQHF. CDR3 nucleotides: TGTGCCAGCAGCTTGGGAGGTGAAGGTCAGCCCCAGCATTTT.

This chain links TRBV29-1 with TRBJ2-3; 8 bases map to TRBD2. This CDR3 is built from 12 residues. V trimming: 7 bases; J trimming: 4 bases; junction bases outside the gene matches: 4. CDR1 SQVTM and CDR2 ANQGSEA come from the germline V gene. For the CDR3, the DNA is TGCAGCGCTGGGACTAGTTCAGATACGCAGTATTTT. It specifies CSAGTSSDTQYF.

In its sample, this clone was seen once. This CDR3 reads CASSLQGPYGYTF. CDR3 DNA sequence: TGTGCCAGCAGTTTACAGGGGCCGTATGGCTACACCTTC. The V call is TRBV28, the J call TRBJ1-2; possible D gene TRBD1, 6 bases. Per the germline V gene, CDR1 is MDHEN and CDR2 is SYDVKM. The CDR3 has 13 amino acids. Deletions cut 2 bases from V and 5 bases from J, with 9 bases between.

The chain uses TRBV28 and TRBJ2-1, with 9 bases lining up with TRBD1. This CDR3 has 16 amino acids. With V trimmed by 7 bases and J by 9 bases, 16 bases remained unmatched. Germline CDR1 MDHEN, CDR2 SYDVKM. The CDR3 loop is CASTSSGQGDLGEQFF. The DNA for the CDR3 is TGTGCCAGCACCTCCTCGGGACAGGGAGACTTAGGTGAGCAGTTCTTC.

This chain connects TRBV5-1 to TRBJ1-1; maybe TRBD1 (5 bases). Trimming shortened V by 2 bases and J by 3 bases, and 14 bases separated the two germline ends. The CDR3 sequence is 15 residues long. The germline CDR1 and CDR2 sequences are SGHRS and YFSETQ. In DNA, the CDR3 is TGCGCCAGCAGCTTAGGCGCGGCCAGGGACACTGAAGCTTTCTTT. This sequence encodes CASSLGAARDTEAFF.

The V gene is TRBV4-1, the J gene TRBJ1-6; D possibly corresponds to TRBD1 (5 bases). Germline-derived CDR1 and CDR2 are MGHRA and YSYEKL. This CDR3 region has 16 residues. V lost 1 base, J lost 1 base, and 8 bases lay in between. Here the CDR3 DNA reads TGCGCCAGCAGCCAAGGTTCAGGGTCCTATAATTCACCCCTCCACTTT. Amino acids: CASSQGSGSYNSPLHF.

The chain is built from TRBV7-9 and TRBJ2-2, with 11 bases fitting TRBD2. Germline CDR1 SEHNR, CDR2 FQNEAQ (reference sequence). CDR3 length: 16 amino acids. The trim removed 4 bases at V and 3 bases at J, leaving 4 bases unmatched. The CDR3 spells CASSSIAGGYTGELFF. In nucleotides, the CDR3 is TGTGCCAGCAGCTCCATAGCGGGGGGGTACACCGGGGAGCTGTTTTTT. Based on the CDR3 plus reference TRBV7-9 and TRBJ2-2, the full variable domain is DTGVSQNPRHKITKRGQNVTFRCDPISEHNRLYWYRQTLGQGPEFLTYFQNEAQLEKSRLLSDRFSAERPKGSFSTLEIQRTEQGDSAMYLCASSSIAGGYTGELFFGEGSRLTVL.

The CDR3 sequence is CASSPTSATYNEQFF. CDR3 nucleotides: TGTGCCAGCAGCCCGACTAGCGCCACCTACAATGAGCAGTTCTTC. The chain is built from TRBV7-3 and TRBJ2-1, with 8 bases that match TRBD2. The CDR3 loop spans 15 amino acids. Germline lookup yields CDR1 SGHTA and CDR2 FQGTGA. With V trimmed by 5 bases and J by 2 bases, 5 bases remained unmatched.

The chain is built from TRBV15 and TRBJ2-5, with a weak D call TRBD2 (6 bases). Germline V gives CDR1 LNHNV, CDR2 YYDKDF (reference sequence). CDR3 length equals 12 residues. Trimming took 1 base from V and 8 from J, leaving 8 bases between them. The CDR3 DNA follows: TGTGCCACCAGCAGAGCCGGGGGAACCCAGTACTTC. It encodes CATSRAGGTQYF.

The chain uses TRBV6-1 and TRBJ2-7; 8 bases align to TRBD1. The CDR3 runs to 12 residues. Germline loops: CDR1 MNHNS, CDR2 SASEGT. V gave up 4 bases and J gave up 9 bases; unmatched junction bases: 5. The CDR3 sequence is CASSADRDRQYF. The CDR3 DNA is TGTGCCAGCAGTGCGGACAGGGATAGGCAGTACTTC.

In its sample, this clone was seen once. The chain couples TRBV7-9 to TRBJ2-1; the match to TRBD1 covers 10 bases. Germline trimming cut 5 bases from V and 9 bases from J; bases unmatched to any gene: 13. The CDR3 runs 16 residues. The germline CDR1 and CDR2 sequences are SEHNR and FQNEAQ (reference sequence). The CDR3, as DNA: TGTGCCAGCAGCAGCCGGGACAGGGGCCTGAGTAGTGAGCAGTTCTTC. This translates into CASSSRDRGLSSEQFF.

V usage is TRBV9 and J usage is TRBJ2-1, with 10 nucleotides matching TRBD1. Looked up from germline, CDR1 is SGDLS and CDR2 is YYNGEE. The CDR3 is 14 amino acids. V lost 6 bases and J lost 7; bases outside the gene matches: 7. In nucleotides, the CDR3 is TGTGCCAGCACCACGGGGGGACAGGGGAATGAGCAGTTCTTC. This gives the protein CASTTGGQGNEQFF.

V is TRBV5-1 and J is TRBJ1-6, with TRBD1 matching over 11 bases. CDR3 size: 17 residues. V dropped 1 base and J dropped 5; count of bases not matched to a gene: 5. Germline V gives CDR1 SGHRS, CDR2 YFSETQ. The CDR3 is CASSLSGTGGNNSPLHF. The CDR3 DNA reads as TGCGCCAGCAGCTTGTCGGGGACAGGGGGAAATAATTCACCCCTCCACTTT.

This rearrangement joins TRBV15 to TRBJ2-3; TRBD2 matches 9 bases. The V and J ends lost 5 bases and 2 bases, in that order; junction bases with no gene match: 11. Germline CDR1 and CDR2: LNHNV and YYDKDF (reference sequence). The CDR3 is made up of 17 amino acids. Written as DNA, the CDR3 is TGTGCCACCAGCGGGGATAAGCGGGGGGCCCACACAGATACGCAGTATTTT. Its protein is CATSGDKRGAHTDTQYF.

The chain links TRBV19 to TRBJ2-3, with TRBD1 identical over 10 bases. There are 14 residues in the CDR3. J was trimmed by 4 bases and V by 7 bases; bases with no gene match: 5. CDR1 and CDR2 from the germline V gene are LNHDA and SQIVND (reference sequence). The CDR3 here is CASNMGQGSDTQYF. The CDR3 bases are TGTGCCAGTAACATGGGACAGGGGTCAGATACGCAGTATTTT.

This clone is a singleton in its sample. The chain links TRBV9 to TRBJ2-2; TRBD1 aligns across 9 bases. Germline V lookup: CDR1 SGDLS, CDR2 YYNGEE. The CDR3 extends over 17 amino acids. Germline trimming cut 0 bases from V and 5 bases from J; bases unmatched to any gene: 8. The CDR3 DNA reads TGTGCCAGCAGCGTAGCCACCGGGACAGGGAGGACCGGGGAGCTGTTTTTT. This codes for CASSVATGTGRTGELFF.

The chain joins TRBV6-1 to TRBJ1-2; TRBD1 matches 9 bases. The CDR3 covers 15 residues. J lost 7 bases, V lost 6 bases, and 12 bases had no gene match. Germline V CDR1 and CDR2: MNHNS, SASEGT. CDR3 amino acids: CASSSNPGQGRGYTF. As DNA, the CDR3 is TGTGCCAGCAGCTCAAATCCGGGACAGGGTCGTGGCTACACCTTC.

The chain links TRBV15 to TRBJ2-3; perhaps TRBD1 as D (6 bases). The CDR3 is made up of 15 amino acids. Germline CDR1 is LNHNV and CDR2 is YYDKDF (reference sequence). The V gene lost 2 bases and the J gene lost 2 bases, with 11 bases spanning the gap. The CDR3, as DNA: TGTGCCACCAGCAGAACAGGGTCCCCCACAGATACGCAGTATTTT. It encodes CATSRTGSPTDTQYF.

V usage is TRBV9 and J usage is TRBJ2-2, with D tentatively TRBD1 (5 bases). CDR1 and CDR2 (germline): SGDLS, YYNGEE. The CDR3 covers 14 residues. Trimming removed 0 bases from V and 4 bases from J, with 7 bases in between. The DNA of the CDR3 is TGTGCCAGCAGCGTAGGACAGATCACCGGGGAGCTGTTTTTT. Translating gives CASSVGQITGELFF.

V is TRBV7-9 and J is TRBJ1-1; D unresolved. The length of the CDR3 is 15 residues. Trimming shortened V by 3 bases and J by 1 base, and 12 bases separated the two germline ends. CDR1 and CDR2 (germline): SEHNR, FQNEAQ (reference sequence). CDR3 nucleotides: TGTGCCAGCAGCTTCGGGGAACGGAGGAACACTGAAGCTTTCTTT. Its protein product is CASSFGERRNTEAFF.

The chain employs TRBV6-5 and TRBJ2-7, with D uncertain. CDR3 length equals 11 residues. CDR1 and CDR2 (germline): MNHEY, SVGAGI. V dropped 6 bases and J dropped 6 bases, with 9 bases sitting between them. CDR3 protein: CASSGVSEQYF. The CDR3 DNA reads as TGTGCCAGCAGCGGAGTGTCCGAGCAGTACTTC.